These 5 T cell receptor beta chains originate from one sample sequenced in a study of blood T cell repertoires in COVID-19. The assay was immunoSEQ multiplex PCR, and TCRdb's table has in-frame clones only and misses some. The sample records 150,000 or so clones, about nine tenths being singletons. The sequenced material came from peripheral blood. All receptors come from a man older than 75 with acute or convalescent COVID-19.

The chain has TRBV24-1 and TRBJ1-6; no reliable D call. The CDR3 spans 16 residues. The V end lost 4 bases, the J end lost 4 bases, and 13 bases lay between the germline ends. The germline V gene encodes CDR1 KGHDR and CDR2 SFDVKD. The CDR3 protein is CATSDPRTIYNSPLHF. DNA of the CDR3: TGTGCCACCAGTGACCCCCGGACTATTTATAATTCACCCCTCCACTTT.

The V call is TRBV6-2 or TRBV6-3, the J call TRBJ1-5; TRBD1 is a possible D gene (6 bases). Trimming removed 5 bases at V and 6 bases at J, with 8 bases between. The CDR3 is 12 amino acids. Germline values: CDR1 MNHEY, CDR2 SVGEGT. The CDR3 spells CASSLTGQPQHF. The CDR3 region has the DNA TGTGCCAGCAGTCTGACAGGTCAGCCCCAGCATTTT.

V gene TRBV18 combines with J gene TRBJ1-2, with 7 bases that match TRBD1. The V segment lost 6 bases and the J segment 6 bases; nucleotides outside the gene matches: 7. The CDR3 sequence is 13 residues long. The germline CDR1 and CDR2 sequences are KGHSH and LQKENI. The CDR3 DNA reads TGTGCCAGCTCCCTGCGACAGGGCGATGGCTACACCTTC. Encoded protein: CASSLRQGDGYTF.

This sequence joins TRBV19 and TRBJ1-1, with 9 bases identical to TRBD1. This CDR3 has 15 residues. J lost 4 bases, V lost 3 bases, and 6 bases had no gene match. Germline loops: CDR1 LNHDA, CDR2 SQIVND (reference sequence). CDR3 sequence reads: CASSIVGTGLTEAFF. The CDR3 region has the DNA TGTGCCAGTAGTATCGTCGGGACAGGGCTCACTGAAGCTTTCTTT.

V and J are TRBV24-1 and TRBJ1-1, with 9 positions matching TRBD1. CDR1 is KGHDR and CDR2 is SFDVKD in the germline V gene. This CDR3 has 17 amino acids. V dropped 4 bases and J dropped 0; count of bases not matched to a gene: 8. The CDR3, as DNA: TGTGCCACCAGTGAATCGCCGGGACAGGGTTTGAACACTGAAGCTTTCTTT. This translates into CATSESPGQGLNTEAFF.